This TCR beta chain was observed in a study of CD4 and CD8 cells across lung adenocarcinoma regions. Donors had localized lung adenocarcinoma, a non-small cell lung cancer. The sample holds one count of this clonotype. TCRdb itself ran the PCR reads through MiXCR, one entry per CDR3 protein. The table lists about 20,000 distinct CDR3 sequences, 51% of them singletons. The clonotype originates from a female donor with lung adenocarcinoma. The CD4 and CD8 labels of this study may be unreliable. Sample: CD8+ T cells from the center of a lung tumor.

The CDR3, as DNA: TGTGCCAGCACTTGGACTAGCGGGAGGTATGAGCAGTTCTTC. Its translation is CASTWTSGRYEQFF. J is TRBJ2-1 and V is TRBV7-2, with 14 bases aligning to TRBD2. CDR3 size: 14 residues. Germline V gives CDR1 SGHTA, CDR2 FQGNSA. V lost 7 bases, J lost 8 bases, and 4 bases stayed unmatched.